This is a list of T cell receptor beta chains from one sample in a study of CD8+ T cells in alopecia areata. Method: immunoSEQ multiplex PCR; TCRdb's copy keeps in-frame clones and lacks some. The sample lists roughly 190,000 clones; under 80% were seen once. The specimen was CD4+ T cells sorted from blood, collected between weeks 47 and 50, from a patient treated with tofacitinib. These receptors were obtained from a human donor with alopecia areata. Each CDR3 is given with its conserved first and last residue. The order of the fields is clone size, D gene, J gene, V gene, CDR3 DNA, CDR3 protein. D genes are given only for firm matches. For some rows the clone size is stated as once, few or many, or as a class when expanded; others skip it.

clone_size: NA
d_call: NA
j_call: TRBJ1-6
v_call: TRBV2
cdr3_nt: TGTGCCAGCAGTGATGGGCAGGGTATTTCACCCCTCCACTTT
cdr3_aa: CASSDGQGISPLHF

clone_size: NA
d_call: TRBD2
j_call: TRBJ2-3
v_call: TRBV29-1
cdr3_nt: TGCAGCGTGGGTCTTAGCGGGGGGGCCCGGGGCACAGATACGCAGTATTTT
cdr3_aa: CSVGLSGGARGTDTQYF

clone_size: NA
d_call: NA
j_call: TRBJ2-3
v_call: TRBV29-1
cdr3_nt: TGCAGCGCGGTCGAGAACACAGATACGCAGTATTTT
cdr3_aa: CSAVENTDTQYF

clone_size: NA
d_call: TRBD1
j_call: TRBJ1-5
v_call: TRBV2
cdr3_nt: TGTGCCAGCAGCCTCCGGGACAGGCCCCTGTCGCCCCAGCATTTT
cdr3_aa: CASSLRDRPLSPQHF

clone_size: NA
d_call: TRBD1
j_call: TRBJ2-7
v_call: TRBV2
cdr3_nt: TGTGCCAGCAGGCAGGGGGGACAGGGGCCTAGGGAGCAGTACTTC
cdr3_aa: CASRQGGQGPREQYF

clone_size: NA
d_call: TRBD1
j_call: TRBJ1-1
v_call: TRBV9
cdr3_nt: TGTGCCAGCAGCGTAGGACAGGGGCACACTGAAGCTTTCTTT
cdr3_aa: CASSVGQGHTEAFF

clone_size: few
d_call: NA
j_call: TRBJ1-5
v_call: TRBV5-1
cdr3_nt: TGCGCCAGCAGCTTGGACCCCTTCAGCAATCAGCCCCAGCATTTT
cdr3_aa: CASSLDPFSNQPQHF

clone_size: NA
d_call: TRBD1
j_call: TRBJ2-4
v_call: TRBV30
cdr3_nt: TGTGCCTGGAGTGTACAGGGGATGCGAAACATTCAGTACTTC
cdr3_aa: CAWSVQGMRNIQYF

clone_size: NA
d_call: TRBD1
j_call: TRBJ1-2
v_call: TRBV25-1
cdr3_nt: TGTGCCAGCAGTGAAACCACAACAGGGGGTGCTGGCTACACCTTC
cdr3_aa: CASSETTTGGAGYTF

clone_size: NA
d_call: TRBD2
j_call: TRBJ2-3
v_call: TRBV13
cdr3_nt: TGTGCCAGCAGCCCCCTGACTAGCGGGGGCCTGAAGGGGGATACGCAGTATTTT
cdr3_aa: CASSPLTSGGLKGDTQYF

clone_size: once
d_call: NA
j_call: TRBJ2-3
v_call: TRBV29-1
cdr3_nt: TGCAGCGTTGCTGGACATATCATCCCTAGCACAGATACGCAGTATTTT
cdr3_aa: CSVAGHIIPSTDTQYF

clone_size: few
d_call: NA
j_call: TRBJ2-7
v_call: TRBV30
cdr3_nt: TGTGCCTGGCGGCAGGGAGACGGCGAGCAGTACTTC
cdr3_aa: CAWRQGDGEQYF

clone_size: NA
d_call: NA
j_call: TRBJ1-5
v_call: TRBV7-9
cdr3_nt: TGTGCCAGCAGTGGGGGGGCTAATCAGCCCCAGCATTTT
cdr3_aa: CASSGGANQPQHF

clone_size: NA
d_call: TRBD2
j_call: TRBJ2-7
v_call: TRBV7-2
cdr3_nt: TGTGCCAGCAGCGCGCGCGGGGGGCGCGTATCCTACGAGCAGTACTTC
cdr3_aa: CASSARGGRVSYEQYF

clone_size: once
d_call: NA
j_call: TRBJ2-7
v_call: TRBV30
cdr3_nt: TGTGCCTGGAGTTCGTCCGGACCCGAGCAGTACTTC
cdr3_aa: CAWSSSGPEQYF

clone_size: NA
d_call: TRBD2
j_call: TRBJ2-3
v_call: TRBV29-1
cdr3_nt: TGCAGCGTTGAAGGGACTAGCGGGGGCCATACGCAGTATTTT
cdr3_aa: CSVEGTSGGHTQYF

clone_size: few
d_call: NA
j_call: TRBJ1-2
v_call: TRBV6-5
cdr3_nt: TGTGCCACGCGATCGGGGACTCGTGGCTACACCTTC
cdr3_aa: CATRSGTRGYTF

clone_size: once
d_call: NA
j_call: TRBJ1-6
v_call: TRBV30
cdr3_nt: TGTGCCTGGAGGAACCGGGAATTTAATTCACCCCTCCACTTT
cdr3_aa: CAWRNREFNSPLHF

clone_size: NA
d_call: NA
j_call: TRBJ2-5
v_call: TRBV5-1
cdr3_nt: TGCGCCAGCAGCTACGGACGGATACAAGAGACCCAGTACTTC
cdr3_aa: CASSYGRIQETQYF

clone_size: few
d_call: NA
j_call: TRBJ2-2
v_call: TRBV7-2
cdr3_nt: TGTGCCAGCAGACGGGGACAGAACACCGGGGAGCTGTTTTTT
cdr3_aa: CASRRGQNTGELFF

clone_size: NA
d_call: NA
j_call: TRBJ2-6
v_call: TRBV30
cdr3_nt: TGTGCCTGGAGGGGAGGGGGCGTTACCGTCGCTGGGGCCAACGTCCTGACTTTC
cdr3_aa: CAWRGGGVTVAGANVLTF

clone_size: NA
d_call: TRBD1
j_call: TRBJ2-1
v_call: TRBV10-3
cdr3_nt: TGTGCCATCAGTGTCGGGTTAATACAGGGGAATGAGCAGTTCTTC
cdr3_aa: CAISVGLIQGNEQFF

clone_size: NA
d_call: NA
j_call: TRBJ1-1
v_call: TRBV29-1
cdr3_nt: TGCAGCGCCCTGGCTCCCGACGGTTTGAACACTGAAGCTTTCTTT
cdr3_aa: CSALAPDGLNTEAFF

clone_size: few
d_call: NA
j_call: TRBJ2-5
v_call: TRBV2
cdr3_nt: TGTGCCAGCAGCAAACTTGGACTGTCCCCAGAGACCCAGTACTTC
cdr3_aa: CASSKLGLSPETQYF

clone_size: NA
d_call: NA
j_call: TRBJ1-2
v_call: TRBV30
cdr3_nt: TGTGCCTCCCCGGAGGGGGGCTACACCTTC
cdr3_aa: CASPEGGYTF

clone_size: NA
d_call: NA
j_call: TRBJ1-2
v_call: TRBV19
cdr3_nt: TGTGCCAGTAGGCAGGGTTCCGGAAACTATGGCTACACCTTC
cdr3_aa: CASRQGSGNYGYTF

clone_size: NA
d_call: NA
j_call: TRBJ2-7
v_call: TRBV15
cdr3_nt: TGTGCCACCAGCAGAGATCTCACAGGGATCGGCGAGCAGTACTTC
cdr3_aa: CATSRDLTGIGEQYF

clone_size: once
d_call: NA
j_call: TRBJ2-7
v_call: TRBV7-2
cdr3_nt: TGTGCCAGCAGCCCTCTGACAGGAGCCTACGAGCAGTACTTC
cdr3_aa: CASSPLTGAYEQYF

clone_size: few
d_call: TRBD2
j_call: TRBJ2-2
v_call: TRBV9
cdr3_nt: TGTGCCAGCAGTGTGACTAGCGGGGGCACCGGGGAGCTGTTTTTT
cdr3_aa: CASSVTSGGTGELFF

clone_size: NA
d_call: NA
j_call: TRBJ2-5
v_call: TRBV29-1
cdr3_nt: TGCAGCGCCGACATCGTTAGCTATGAGAGGTTGGGAGAGACCCAGTACTTC
cdr3_aa: CSADIVSYERLGETQYF

clone_size: NA
d_call: TRBD1
j_call: TRBJ2-7
v_call: TRBV30
cdr3_nt: TGTGCCTGGAGCCCGGGACAGCAATACGAGCAGTACTTC
cdr3_aa: CAWSPGQQYEQYF

clone_size: few
d_call: NA
j_call: TRBJ1-2
v_call: TRBV7-2
cdr3_nt: TGTGCCAGCAGCCTATTGATTGGCTACACCTTC
cdr3_aa: CASSLLIGYTF

clone_size: NA
d_call: NA
j_call: TRBJ1-4
v_call: TRBV30
cdr3_nt: TGTGCCTGGGGACAGTTAAATGAAAAACTGTTTTTT
cdr3_aa: CAWGQLNEKLFF

clone_size: few
d_call: NA
j_call: TRBJ2-4
v_call: TRBV14
cdr3_nt: TGTGCCAGCAGCCAACAAAGGGGCATTCAGTACTTC
cdr3_aa: CASSQQRGIQYF

clone_size: NA
d_call: TRBD1
j_call: TRBJ1-2
v_call: TRBV30
cdr3_nt: TGTGCCTGGAGTGCCCGGGACAGGGACTCCTATGGCTACACCTTC
cdr3_aa: CAWSARDRDSYGYTF

clone_size: NA
d_call: TRBD1
j_call: TRBJ2-1
v_call: TRBV5-1
cdr3_nt: TGCGCCAGCAGCGAAGGGACAGGGATTTACAATGAGCAGTTCTTC
cdr3_aa: CASSEGTGIYNEQFF

clone_size: NA
d_call: TRBD2
j_call: TRBJ2-3
v_call: TRBV30
cdr3_nt: TGTGCCTGGAGTGTACGACTAGCGGGGGACCCGCAGTATTTT
cdr3_aa: CAWSVRLAGDPQYF

clone_size: once
d_call: NA
j_call: TRBJ2-3
v_call: TRBV29-1
cdr3_nt: TGCAGCGTTGGGTGGGCAGGGGCGGATACGCAGTATTTT
cdr3_aa: CSVGWAGADTQYF

clone_size: NA
d_call: NA
j_call: TRBJ2-3
v_call: TRBV7-2
cdr3_nt: TGTGCCAGCAGCTTAGTACAGGGAGGCACAGATACGCAGTATTTT
cdr3_aa: CASSLVQGGTDTQYF

clone_size: NA
d_call: TRBD1
j_call: TRBJ2-3
v_call: TRBV29-1
cdr3_nt: TGCAGCGTTGGAGGGGGCTTGTATGCAGATACGCAGTATTTT
cdr3_aa: CSVGGGLYADTQYF

clone_size: once
d_call: NA
j_call: TRBJ2-7
v_call: TRBV30
cdr3_nt: TGTGCCTGGAGGGGCAGAAGCTCCTACGAGCAGTACTTC
cdr3_aa: CAWRGRSSYEQYF

clone_size: NA
d_call: NA
j_call: TRBJ1-2
v_call: TRBV19
cdr3_nt: TGTGCCAGTAGTACCTCGGTGAACTATGGCTACACCTTC
cdr3_aa: CASSTSVNYGYTF

clone_size: NA
d_call: NA
j_call: TRBJ2-1
v_call: TRBV30
cdr3_nt: TGTGCCTGGAGTGTACAGGGAAATGAGCAGTTCTTC
cdr3_aa: CAWSVQGNEQFF

clone_size: once
d_call: TRBD1
j_call: TRBJ1-2
v_call: TRBV29-1
cdr3_nt: TGCAGCGCCCCCGACAGGGGCGACTATGGCTACACCTTC
cdr3_aa: CSAPDRGDYGYTF

clone_size: few
d_call: NA
j_call: TRBJ1-4
v_call: TRBV20-1
cdr3_nt: TGCAGTGCTAGAGGCCAGGAAAAACTGTTTTTT
cdr3_aa: CSARGQEKLFF

clone_size: NA
d_call: NA
j_call: TRBJ2-1
v_call: TRBV4-3
cdr3_nt: TGCGCCAGCAGCCTCGGGGCGGGGAGCTCCTACAATGAGCAGTTCTTC
cdr3_aa: CASSLGAGSSYNEQFF

clone_size: NA
d_call: NA
j_call: TRBJ2-6
v_call: TRBV2
cdr3_nt: TGTGCCAGCAATCTGGCTGGGGCCAACGTCCTGACTTTC
cdr3_aa: CASNLAGANVLTF

clone_size: NA
d_call: NA
j_call: TRBJ1-2
v_call: TRBV29-1
cdr3_nt: TGCAGCGTTGAAGAGGGCCAGCAGTATGGCTACACCTTC
cdr3_aa: CSVEEGQQYGYTF

clone_size: NA
d_call: TRBD1
j_call: TRBJ1-2
v_call: TRBV9
cdr3_nt: TGTGCCAGCAGCTTAGGGACAGGGGATTATGGCTACACCTTC
cdr3_aa: CASSLGTGDYGYTF

clone_size: few
d_call: NA
j_call: TRBJ2-3
v_call: TRBV9
cdr3_nt: TGTGCCAGCAGCGTAGATCCGTTCGAGGGGTGGAGCACAGATACGCAGTATTTT
cdr3_aa: CASSVDPFEGWSTDTQYF

clone_size: NA
d_call: TRBD1
j_call: TRBJ2-1
v_call: TRBV29-1
cdr3_nt: TGCAGCGTTGATCGGACAGGGATGGTGGGCAATGAGCAGTTCTTC
cdr3_aa: CSVDRTGMVGNEQFF

clone_size: few
d_call: NA
j_call: TRBJ2-7
v_call: TRBV29-1
cdr3_nt: TGCAGCGTTGGGTTGCGAGGGGGCGAGCAGTACTTC
cdr3_aa: CSVGLRGGEQYF

clone_size: NA
d_call: NA
j_call: TRBJ2-5
v_call: TRBV5-1
cdr3_nt: TGCGCCAGTATGGCGGGGATGAGAGAGACCCAGTACTTC
cdr3_aa: CASMAGMRETQYF